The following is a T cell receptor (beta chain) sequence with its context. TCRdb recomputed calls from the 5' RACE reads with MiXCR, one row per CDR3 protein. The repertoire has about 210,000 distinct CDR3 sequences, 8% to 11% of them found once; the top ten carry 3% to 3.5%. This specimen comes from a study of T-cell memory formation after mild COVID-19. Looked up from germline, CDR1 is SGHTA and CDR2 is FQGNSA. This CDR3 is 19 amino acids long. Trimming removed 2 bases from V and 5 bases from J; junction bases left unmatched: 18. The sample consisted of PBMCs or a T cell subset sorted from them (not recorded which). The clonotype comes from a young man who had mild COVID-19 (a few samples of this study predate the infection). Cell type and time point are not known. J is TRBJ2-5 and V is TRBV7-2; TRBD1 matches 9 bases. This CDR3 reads CASSLFPGTGLLVRETQYF. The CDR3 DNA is TGTGCCAGCAGCTTATTTCCAGGGACAGGGCTTTTGGTGCGGGAGACCCAGTACTTC.